This T cell receptor (beta chain) is drawn from a study of blood T cell repertoires in COVID-19. Here immunoSEQ multiplex PCR was the method, and the copy in TCRdb shows in-frame clones only, minus some. The sample includes 250,000 to 300,000 clones, 70% to 90% of them seen just once. This clone was detected once. The origin of this receptor is a woman aged 50 to 60 who had been exposed to COVID-19. Material for sequencing was PBMCs or T cells enriched from blood (not recorded which).

The CDR3 region has the DNA TGTGCCAGCCGCAAACGGTGGACAGATACGCAGTATTTT. It encodes CASRKRWTDTQYF. The chain has TRBV28 and TRBJ2-3, with D unclear. The germline V and J ends were trimmed by 8 bases and 3 bases, with 12 bases remaining between them. Germline V CDR1 and CDR2: MDHEN, SYDVKM. The CDR3 covers 13 residues. The full variable domain, in which reference TRBV28 and TRBJ2-3 provide the parts outside the CDR3, is DVKVTQSSRYLVKRTGEKVFLECVQDMDHENMFWYRQDPGLGLRLIYFSYDVKMKEKGDIPEGYSVSREKKERFSLILESASTNQTSMYLCASRKRWTDTQYFGPGTRLTVL.